This T cell receptor beta chain stems from a study of Ad26.COV2.S vaccination and SARS-CoV-2 variants (dated by TCRdb to the early 2020s). Background for the entire study: Donors in the vaccine arm were drawn from COV1001, a multicentre, randomized, double-blind, placebo-controlled phase I-IIa trial testing Ad26.COV2.S in healthy adults. Dosing of Ad26.COV2.S was intramuscular, at either 5x10^10 or 1x10^11 viral particles, delivered as one shot or as two shots spaced 56 days apart. Sequencing of the TCRbeta repertoire served to evaluate the specificity and breadth of SARS-CoV-2-reactive T cell receptors following Ad26.COV2.S vaccination. The TCR-sequenced set comprised approximately 32 samples: roughly 19 Ad26.COV2.S vaccine recipients, 5 placebo recipients and 8 SARS-CoV-2 convalescent individuals. Trial participants were randomized into five groups of five: low-dose or high-dose Ad26.COV2.S given once or twice, or placebo on both occasions. Blinding of investigators to trial group allocation was maintained during experiments and outcome assessment.

Spanning cysteine to phenylalanine, the CDR3 consists of 16 amino acids. The DNA shown is the 48-base CDR3, in frame from base 1. Trimming takes 0 bases off V and 3 bases off J; junction bases not matched to a gene: 7. CDR1 and CDR2, looked up from the germline V gene (reference sequence), are MNHEY and SMNVEV. TCRbeta CDR3 regions were sequenced with the immunoSEQ Assay. After extraction, genomic DNA underwent amplification by bias-controlled multiplex PCR, followed by high-throughput sequencing. Turning to the authors' computational methods: To quantify the absolute abundance of every unique TCRbeta CDR3 region, sequences were collapsed and filtered. Usable DNA was measured by amplifying reference genes present in all nucleated cells, and TCRbeta template counts were normalized to that usable DNA to estimate T cell fraction. Repertoire TCRs were annotated as SARS-CoV-2-specific by exact matching of V gene, CDR3 amino acid sequence and J gene to a known reactive TCR set. MIRA supplied the reference SARS-CoV-2 TCR set, which was filtered for enrichment in COVID-19-positive ImmuneCODE repertoires so that public or cross-reactive TCRs were removed. Using the MIRA antigens, annotated TCRs were further analysed by specific ORF or by position within an ORF. Breadth was defined as annotated unique rearrangements over total unique productive rearrangements; depth was the summed frequency of those rearrangements. TCR breadth was compared between groups using two-sided Wilcoxon rank-sum tests. In TCRdb, the immuneACCESS table is reduced to in-frame sequences with V and J assigned. These tables do not hold every clone; where another copy was compared, an unresolved V gene accounts for under half, and the others remain unexplained. D and trimming come from the DNA, and the V and J calls and clone size come from that table. The sample yields fewer than 900,000 clones; 89% were counted once. Clones ranked in the top ten supply about 1.5% of the sample.

In the case of this clone: Its antigen is currently not known. One base away there is no much larger clone; base qualities are not given.

The treatment or condition label corresponds to: roughly 20 received Ad26.COV2.S at low or high dose, single or two shots; roughly 5 received placebo; per-sample allocation not given. Repertoires of vaccine and placebo recipients were sequenced from samples taken on day 63 after the first injection. In Cohort 1b, fewer than 30 adults aged 18-55 years were enrolled at a single site in Boston, USA, between 29 July and 7 August 2020. As a vaccine, Ad26.COV2.S was a replication-incompetent adenovirus type 26 vector that expressed a prefusion-stabilized SARS-CoV-2 spike protein derived from the original Wuhan strain. The full study reports these points: Vaccine and placebo recipients had comparable non-spike TCR breadth, which fits with the vaccine containing only spike. The authors noted that total T cell responses may have been underestimated by the TCR breadth and depth analyses. The study was not powered to compare responses between vaccine doses or regimens. Spike-specific TCR breadth was higher in Ad26.COV2.S recipients than in placebo recipients (P = 0.0014). After vaccination, spike-specific CD8+ and CD4+ T cell responses were reported to show substantial breadth.

The origin of this receptor is a person aged 18-65 years who received the Ad26.COV2.S COVID-19 vaccine or a placebo. This sample comprised peripheral blood, obtained in a trial of Ad26.COV2.S vaccine versus placebo. Recombination connected TRBV27 to TRBJ2-7; TRBD2 matches 8 bases in the middle. The CDR3 protein: CASSLSGWAGGYEQYF. Here is the DNA: TGTGCCAGCAGTTTATCGGGGTGGGCGGGAGGCTACGAGCAGTACTTC.